The text below deals with one T cell receptor (beta chain). As handled by the study authors: Using reference gene primer amplification, nucleated cell counts were estimated. Clones were sequenced by immunoSEQ multiplex PCR, and TCRdb holds only the in-frame ones, with some missing. V and J calls plus clone size are reproduced from that table; the DNA served to infer D and trimming. The sample shows around 180,000 clones, 88% of them seen only once. The record originates from a study of blood T cell repertoires in COVID-19. Study background: Both acute and convalescent COVID-19 samples were obtained from the United States, Italy and Spain. T cells, B-cell-depleted T cells, or PBMCs supplied cDNA or gDNA.

Sequencing was performed on peripheral blood. This receptor was identified in a human donor in a cohort sampled during active COVID-19.

CDR3 bases: TGTGCCAGCAGCCAATCAGGGGCTGGAAACACCATATATTTT. It is translated as CASSQSGAGNTIYF. The genes are TRBV3-1 (or the pseudogene TRBV3-2) and TRBJ1-3, with D tentatively TRBD1 (6 bases). Germline V gene sequence: CDR1 LGHDT, CDR2 YNNKEL (reference sequence). The CDR3 runs 14 residues. Trimming removed 2 bases from V and 2 bases from J, with 7 bases in between.